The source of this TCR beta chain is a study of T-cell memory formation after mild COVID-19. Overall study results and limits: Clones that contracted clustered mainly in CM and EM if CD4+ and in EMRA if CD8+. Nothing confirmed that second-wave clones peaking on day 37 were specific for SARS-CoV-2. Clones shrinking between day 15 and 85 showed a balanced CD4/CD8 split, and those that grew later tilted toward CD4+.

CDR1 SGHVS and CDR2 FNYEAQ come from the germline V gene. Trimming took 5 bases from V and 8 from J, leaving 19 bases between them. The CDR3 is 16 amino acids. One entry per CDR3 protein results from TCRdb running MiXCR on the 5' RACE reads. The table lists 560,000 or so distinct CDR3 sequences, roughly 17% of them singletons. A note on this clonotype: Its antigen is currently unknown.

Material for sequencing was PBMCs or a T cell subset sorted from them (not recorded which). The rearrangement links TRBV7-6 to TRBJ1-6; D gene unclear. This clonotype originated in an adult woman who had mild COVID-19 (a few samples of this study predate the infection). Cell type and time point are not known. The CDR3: CASSPGSLTWDSPLHF. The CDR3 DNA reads TGTGCCAGCAGCCCCGGGTCGCTTACCTGGGATTCACCCCTCCACTTT.